These 21 T cell receptor beta chains were sequenced from one sample in a study of cytomegalovirus exposure and HLA in healthy donors (dated by TCRdb to 2015 to 2018). Libraries were built with the immunoSEQ multiplex PCR assay. TCRdb mirrors the immuneACCESS table, restricted to in-frame sequences. Some clones are absent from its copies; in checked studies, under half trace to an unresolved V gene, and the reason for the others is unknown. Recorded for this sample are roughly 100,000 clones; approximately 86% of them occurred a single time. The ten largest clonotypes hold roughly 4% of the sample. Sequenced: PBMCs. The receptors were gathered from a woman aged 18-29 years in good health and CMV-seropositive.

V gene TRBV7-8 combines with J gene TRBJ2-3, with 9 bases fitting TRBD2. V was clipped by 4 bases and J by 4 bases; unmatched bases: 12. CDR1 is SGHVS and CDR2 is FQNEAQ in the germline V gene. The CDR3 totals 17 residues. This CDR3 reads CASSSFEERGEADTQYF. In DNA form, the CDR3 reads TGTGCCAGCAGCTCATTCGAGGAGCGGGGGGAGGCAGATACGCAGTATTTT.

This clone has more than one count but fewer than ten. This rearrangement joins TRBV25-1 to TRBJ1-1; the D is unclear. In germline, CDR1 is MGHDK, CDR2 SYGVNS. The length of the CDR3 is 13 residues. V shed 2 bases and J shed 6 bases, with 10 bases lying between them. CDR3 in amino acids: CASSEALMAEAFF. CDR3 in DNA: TGTGCCAGCAGTGAAGCCCTAATGGCTGAAGCTTTCTTT. The full variable domain, its missing parts supplied by reference TRBV25-1 and TRBJ1-1, is EADIYQTPRYLVIGTGKKITLECSQTMGHDKMYWYQQDPGMELHLIHYSYGVNSTEKGDLSSESTVSRIRTEHFPLTLESARPSHTSQYLCASSEALMAEAFFGQGTRLTVV.

V and J are TRBV11-3 and TRBJ2-3, with D perhaps matching TRBD1 (6 bases). V was clipped by 1 base and J by 2 bases, with 10 bases between them. Germline V CDR1 and CDR2: SGHNT, YENEEA. The CDR3 has 15 residues. The CDR3 spells CASSLAGANTDTQYF. The CDR3 DNA reads as TGTGCCAGCAGCTTAGCAGGGGCGAACACAGATACGCAGTATTTT.

DNA of the CDR3: TGTGCCAGCTCACCTAGGGGCTACAATGAGCAGTTCTTC. Protein product: CASSPRGYNEQFF. The chain couples TRBV18 to TRBJ2-1; maybe TRBD1 (5 bases). V lost 3 bases, J lost 3 bases, and 6 bases lay in between. Germline lookup yields CDR1 KGHSH and CDR2 LQKENI. This CDR3 comprises 13 residues.

The chain has TRBV5-6 and TRBJ2-3, with 8 nucleotides matching TRBD2. The germline gives CDR1 SGHDT, CDR2 YYEEEE. The CDR3 runs 16 residues. The ends lost 3 bases at V and 10 bases at J; junction bases unmatched: 16. The DNA of the CDR3 is TGTGCCAGCAGCTCTACGACTAGCGAGGTCGTAGAGTCGCAGTATTTT. Translating it yields CASSSTTSEVVESQYF.

The genes are TRBV19 and TRBJ2-7, with 9 bases fitting TRBD1. Germline assignment: CDR1 LNHDA and CDR2 SQIVND (reference sequence). With V trimmed by 5 bases and J by 5 bases, 13 bases remained unmatched. The CDR3 runs to 16 residues. The CDR3 here is CASSAEHRGPADEQYF. CDR3 in DNA: TGTGCCAGTAGTGCCGAACACAGGGGGCCGGCTGACGAGCAGTACTTC. Full variable domain (remainder filled in from reference TRBV19 and TRBJ2-7): DGGITQSPKYLFRKEGQNVTLSCEQNLNHDAMYWYRQDPGQGLRLIYYSQIVNDFQKGDIAEGYSVSREKKESFPLTVTSAQKNPTAFYLCASSAEHRGPADEQYFGPGTRLTVT.

The chain links TRBV28 to TRBJ2-7; 8 nucleotides match TRBD1. CDR1 MDHEN and CDR2 SYDVKM come from the germline V gene. With 8 bases clipped from V and 5 bases from J, the junction kept 14 bases outside the gene matches. This CDR3 is built from 15 residues. The CDR3 is CASVSFRGRRDEQYF. In DNA, the CDR3 is TGTGCCAGCGTCTCTTTCAGGGGGCGCAGGGACGAGCAGTACTTC.

The CDR3: CASSRRTGVVETQYF. CDR3 bases: TGTGCCAGCAGTCGCCGGACAGGGGTGGTGGAGACCCAGTACTTC. The chain combines TRBV6-1 with TRBJ2-5, with 9 bases identical to TRBD1. V lost 5 bases to trimming and J lost 5 bases; unmatched junction nucleotides: 9. The CDR3 totals 15 residues. Germline loops: CDR1 MNHNS, CDR2 SASEGT.

The rearrangement links TRBV18 to TRBJ1-2; a weak D match, TRBD1 (5 bases). This CDR3 is 15 amino acids long. The V gene's germline CDR1 is KGHSH and CDR2 LQKENI. Trimming took off 3 bases at V and 3 bases at J, with 14 bases between the two ends. The CDR3 bases are TGTGCCAGCTCACCGAGCGGGGACGGCTACTATGGCTACACCTTC. As protein: CASSPSGDGYYGYTF.

V and J are TRBV6-4 and TRBJ1-2; no clear D. V was clipped by 1 base and J by 4 bases, with 7 bases between them. CDR3 length: 13 residues. CDR1 is MRHNA and CDR2 is SNTAGT in the germline V gene. CDR3: CASSDYEGYGYTF. CDR3 nucleotides: TGTGCCAGCAGTGACTACGAGGGCTATGGCTACACCTTC.

The rearrangement joins TRBV6-5 to TRBJ2-3; 7 positions match TRBD1. Germline values: CDR1 MNHEY, CDR2 SVGAGI. The CDR3 contains 15 residues. Losses at the gene ends were 5 bases for V and 2 bases for J; bases not matched to a gene: 7. The CDR3 sequence is CASSTPTGITDTQYF. Written as DNA, the CDR3 is TGTGCCAGCAGTACTCCGACAGGGATCACAGATACGCAGTATTTT.

This clone was seen a handful of times. The rearrangement uses TRBV10-3 and TRBJ1-2; a possible D gene is TRBD1 (5 bases). This CDR3 comprises 13 residues. Trimming shortened V by 4 bases and J by 4 bases, and 10 bases separated the two germline ends. Germline V gene lookup returns CDR1 ENHRY and CDR2 SYGVKD. As DNA, the CDR3 is TGTGCCATCAGTGGCAGGGAAGGCTATGGCTACACCTTC. It yields the protein CAISGREGYGYTF.

This chain links TRBV4-2 with TRBJ2-1; D possibly corresponds to TRBD2 (6 bases). This CDR3 has 14 amino acids. V was trimmed by 2 bases and J by 6 bases, leaving 11 bases between them. The germline CDR1 and CDR2 sequences are LGHNA and YNFKEQ. Here the CDR3 reads CASSQWDSSNEQFF. CDR3 nucleotide sequence: TGTGCCAGCAGCCAATGGGACTCTTCCAATGAGCAGTTCTTC.

The chain couples TRBV6-5 to TRBJ2-3; TRBD1 is a possible D gene (5 bases). Trimming stripped 5 bases from V and 6 bases from J, with 12 bases between. The CDR3 consists of 13 residues. Germline lookup yields CDR1 MNHEY and CDR2 SVGAGI. This chain's CDR3 is CASSSVTVDTQYF. The CDR3 region has the DNA TGTGCCAGCAGTAGCGTGACAGTTGATACGCAGTATTTT.

This sequence joins TRBV28 and TRBJ1-1, with a possible D match to TRBD1 (6 bases). Looked up from germline, CDR1 is MDHEN and CDR2 is SYDVKM. The length of the CDR3 is 13 residues. Deletions cut 7 bases from V and 2 bases from J, with 11 bases between. The DNA for the CDR3 is TGTGCCAGCAAACAGGGTTTCAACACTGAAGCTTTCTTT. This sequence encodes CASKQGFNTEAFF.

The CDR3 reads CSVEGRGRRTDTQYF. CDR3 sequence (DNA): TGCAGCGTTGAAGGTCGGGGGAGACGGACAGATACGCAGTATTTT. The chain recombines TRBV29-1 with TRBJ2-3; TRBD2 might be the D (6 bases). CDR1 and CDR2 from the germline V gene are SQVTM and ANQGSEA. Trimming pared 1 base from V and 3 bases from J, leaving 14 bases between. This CDR3 spans 15 amino acids.

This chain connects TRBV29-1 to TRBJ2-7; TRBD1 is a possible D gene (5 bases). The germline gives CDR1 SQVTM, CDR2 ANQGSEA. The V end lost 5 bases, the J end lost 2 bases, and 10 bases lay between the germline ends. This CDR3 region has 12 residues. CDR3 in DNA: TGCAGCGTTAAACAGGCACCCTACGAGCAGTACTTC. As protein: CSVKQAPYEQYF.

The DNA of the CDR3 is TGCGCCAGCAGCTTGGAGAGTCCGACCAACGTCCTGACTTTC. Protein sequence: CASSLESPTNVLTF. V is TRBV5-1 and J is TRBJ2-6; D uncertain. The V end was cut by 0 bases, the J end by 8 bases, with 9 bases between. CDR3 length: 14 amino acids. Germline V gene data show CDR1 as SGHRS and CDR2 as YFSETQ.

This sequence joins TRBV5-1 and TRBJ2-1, with 9 nucleotides matching TRBD1. The CDR3 totals 14 residues. Germline V lookup: CDR1 SGHRS, CDR2 YFSETQ. The J segment lost 7 bases and the V segment lost 3 bases, leaving 5 bases of the junction unmatched. The DNA for the CDR3 is TGCGCCAGCAGCTCGGGACAGGGTTTTAATGAGCAGTTCTTC. Translated: CASSSGQGFNEQFF.

The J gene is TRBJ1-6, the V gene TRBV5-1; D is unclear. The length of the CDR3 is 17 residues. CDR1 and CDR2 from the germline V gene are SGHRS and YFSETQ. Deletions cut 0 bases from V and 10 bases from J, with 20 bases between. Here the CDR3 DNA reads TGCGCCAGCAGCTTGGAAGCACAGCCAAAGAGTGGATCACCCCTCCACTTT. Its protein is CASSLEAQPKSGSPLHF.

V and J are TRBV27 and TRBJ2-1; 10 positions agree with TRBD1. V shed 2 bases, J shed 6 bases, and the junction held 1 base outside the gene matches. Looked up from germline, CDR1 is MNHEY and CDR2 is SMNVEV (reference sequence). This CDR3 has 14 residues. The CDR3 loop reads CASSLGTGVNEQFF. DNA for the CDR3: TGTGCCAGCAGTTTAGGGACAGGGGTCAATGAGCAGTTCTTC.